This T cell receptor beta chain is drawn from a study of blood T cells in healthy people across ages. Study-level results: Roughly linear declines in TCR beta diversity per million T cells occurred with age.

Through a sample-barcoded 5' primer and a J-beta primer mix, a second PCR was run for roughly 6 to 11 cycles. TCRdb reanalysed the 5' RACE reads using MiXCR and keeps one entry per CDR3 protein. The sample shows roughly 1,500,000 distinct CDR3 sequences, 42% of them seen only once. CDR1 is SGHAT, CDR2 FQNNGV, per germline. Trimming stripped 0 bases from V and 2 bases from J, with 11 bases between. This CDR3 is built from 15 residues. This clonotype has only one observation. Antigen: not known. Extracted total RNA amounted to at least 6 micrograms for each sample. This chain joins TRBV11-2 and TRBJ2-7; D ambiguous. Input material: blood. The sequence was obtained from a woman aged 18-29 years in good health. The CDR3 bases are TGTGCCAGCAGCTTAGATCGGCCAACCCCCTACGAGCAGTACTTC. Translating gives CASSLDRPTPYEQYF.